This T cell receptor (beta chain) was observed in a study of T-cell reconstitution after alpha-beta-depleted transplantation in children. This clonotype was seen repeatedly, ten times or more. Its antigen is not identified. Unique molecular identifiers were incorporated when the TCRbeta library was constructed. From the PCR reads, TCRdb called clonotypes with MiXCR, one entry per CDR3 protein. Of almost 500,000 distinct CDR3 sequences detected, under 12% appear once; the ten largest clones hold 2% to 2.5%. Study-level findings and limits: At day 60, the high TCRbeta diversity found in some patients originated from recipient T cells and thymic progenitors that had survived. Newly made T cells mostly supplied T-cell counts and diversity one year after transplant. Roughly two months post-transplant, alpha-beta T cells reportedly originated from several hundred graft clones that had expanded.

The source of this sequence is a child younger than 10 with inherited bone marrow failure, due to receive a stem cell transplant. Here the sequenced sample was PBMCs, taken before TCRalphabeta/CD19-depleted stem cell transplant.

CDR3 nucleotides: TGTGCCAGCAGCTTTACTGGCGGGCACTACAATGAGCAGTTCTTC. This sequence encodes CASSFTGGHYNEQFF. The rearrangement joins TRBV7-2 to TRBJ2-1, with D possibly being TRBD2 (5 bases). The CDR3 runs 15 residues. Between the trimmed V and J ends, which lost 3 bases and 3 bases, there was a span of 12 bases. Germline V lookup: CDR1 SGHTA, CDR2 FQGNSA.